This T cell receptor (beta chain) was profiled in a study of blood T cell repertoires in COVID-19. Whole-study context: Whether acute or convalescent, the COVID-19 samples came from the United States, Italy and Spain. Nucleic acid was either cDNA or gDNA, and it came from T cells, B-cell-depleted T cells, or PBMCs.

Germline-derived CDR1 and CDR2 are LNHNV and YYDKDF (reference sequence). The CDR3 has 14 amino acids. Trimming shortened V by 0 bases and J by 0 bases, and 5 bases separated the two germline ends. Under the authors' procedure: Amplification from reference gene primers served as the basis for estimated nucleated cell counts. Repertoires were generated with immunoSEQ multiplex PCR, while TCRdb's copy carries only in-frame clones and drops some. V, J and clone size reflect that table, while D and trimming were determined from the DNA. The sample yields 80,000 or so clones, 60% to 75% seen once. The sample consisted of peripheral blood. The chain is built from TRBV15 and TRBJ1-1; D gene unclear. The clonotype originates from a man aged 45-65 years with active or convalescent COVID-19. The CDR3 reads CATSRDGVNTEAFF. The CDR3 DNA reads as TGTGCCACCAGCAGAGACGGGGTGAACACTGAAGCTTTCTTT. Full variable domain (remainder filled in from reference TRBV15 and TRBJ1-1): DAMVIQNPRYQVTQFGKPVTLSCSQTLNHNVMYWYQQKSSQAPKLLFHYYDKDFNNEADTPDNFQSRRPNTSFCFLDIRSPGLGDTAMYLCATSRDGVNTEAFFGQGTRLTVV.